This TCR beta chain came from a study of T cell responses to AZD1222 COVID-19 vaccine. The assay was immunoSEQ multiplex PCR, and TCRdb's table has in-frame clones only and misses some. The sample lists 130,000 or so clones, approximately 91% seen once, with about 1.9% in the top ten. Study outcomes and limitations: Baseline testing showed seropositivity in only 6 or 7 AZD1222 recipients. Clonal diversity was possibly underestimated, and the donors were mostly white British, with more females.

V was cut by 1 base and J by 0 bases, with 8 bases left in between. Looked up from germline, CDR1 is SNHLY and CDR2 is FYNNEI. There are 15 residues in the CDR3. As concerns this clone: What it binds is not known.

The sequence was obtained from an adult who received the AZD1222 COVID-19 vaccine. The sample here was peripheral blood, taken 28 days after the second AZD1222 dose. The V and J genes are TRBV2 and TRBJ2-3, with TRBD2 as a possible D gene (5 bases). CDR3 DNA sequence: TGTGCCAGCAGTGAAGATGAGGGTAGCACAGATACGCAGTATTTT. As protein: CASSEDEGSTDTQYF.